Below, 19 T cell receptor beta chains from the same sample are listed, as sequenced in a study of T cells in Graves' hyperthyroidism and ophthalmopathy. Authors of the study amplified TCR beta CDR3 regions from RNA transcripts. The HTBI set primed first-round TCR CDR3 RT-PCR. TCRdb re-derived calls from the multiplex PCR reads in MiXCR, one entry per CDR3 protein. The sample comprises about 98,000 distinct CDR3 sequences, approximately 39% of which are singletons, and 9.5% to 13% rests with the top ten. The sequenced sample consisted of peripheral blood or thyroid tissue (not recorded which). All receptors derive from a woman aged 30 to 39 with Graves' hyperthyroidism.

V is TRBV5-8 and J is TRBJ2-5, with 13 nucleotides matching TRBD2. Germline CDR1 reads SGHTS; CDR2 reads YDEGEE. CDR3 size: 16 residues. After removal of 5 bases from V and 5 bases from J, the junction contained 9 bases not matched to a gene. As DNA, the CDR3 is TGTGCCAGCAGTTCCCGGACTAGCGGGAGCAGGGAGACCCAGTACTTC. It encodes CASSSRTSGSRETQYF.

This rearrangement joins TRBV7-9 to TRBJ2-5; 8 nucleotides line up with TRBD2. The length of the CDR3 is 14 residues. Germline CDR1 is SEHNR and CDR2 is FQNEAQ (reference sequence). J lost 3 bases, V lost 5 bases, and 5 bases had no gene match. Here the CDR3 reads CASSPGLGEETQYF. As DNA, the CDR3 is TGTGCCAGCAGCCCGGGACTAGGGGAAGAGACCCAGTACTTC. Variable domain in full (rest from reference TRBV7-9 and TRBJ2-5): DTGVSQNPRHKITKRGQNVTFRCDPISEHNRLYWYRQTLGQGPEFLTYFQNEAQLEKSRLLSDRFSAERPKGSFSTLEIQRTEQGDSAMYLCASSPGLGEETQYFGPGTRLLVL.

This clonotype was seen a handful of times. The CDR3 bases are TGCGCCAGCAGCTCCTTAGCGGGAGTGAACTACGAGCAGTACTTC. It translates to CASSSLAGVNYEQYF. The rearrangement uses TRBV5-1 and TRBJ2-7; 9 bases map to TRBD2. The length of the CDR3 is 15 residues. J was trimmed by 3 bases and V by 3 bases; bases with no gene match: 7. Germline lookup yields CDR1 SGHRS and CDR2 YFSETQ. Drawing the rest from reference TRBV5-1 and TRBJ2-7, the complete variable domain is KAGVTQTPRYLIKTRGQQVTLSCSPISGHRSVSWYQQTPGQGLQFLFEYFSETQRNKGNFPGRFSGRQFSNSRSEMNVSTLELGDSALYLCASSSLAGVNYEQYFGPGTRLTVT.

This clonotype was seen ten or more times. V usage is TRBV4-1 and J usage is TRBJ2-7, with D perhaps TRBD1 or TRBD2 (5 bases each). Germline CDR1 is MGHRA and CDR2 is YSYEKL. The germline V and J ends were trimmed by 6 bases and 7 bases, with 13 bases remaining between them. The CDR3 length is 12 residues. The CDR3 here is CASSLAEGEQYF. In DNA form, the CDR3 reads TGCGCCAGCAGTCTAGCCGAGGGGGAGCAGTACTTC.

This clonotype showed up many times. The CDR3 loop reads CASSVSGGHTGELFF. CDR3 sequence (DNA): TGTGCCAGCAGCGTATCGGGAGGTCACACCGGGGAGCTGTTTTTT. The chain is built from TRBV9 and TRBJ2-2; 7 bases agree with TRBD2. From germline, CDR1 is SGDLS and CDR2 YYNGEE. The junction had 3 bases not matched to a gene; V was cut back by 1 base and J by 3 bases. The CDR3 runs 15 residues.

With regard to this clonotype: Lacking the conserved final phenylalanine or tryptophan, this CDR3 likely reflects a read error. The CDR3: CASSDYGRQDSNQPQHY. DNA of the CDR3: TGTGCCAGCAGTGACTACGGCCGGCAGGATAGCAATCAGCCCCAGCATTAT. This chain joins TRBV9 and TRBJ1-5; D remains unclear. The length of the CDR3 is 17 residues. Germline V gives CDR1 SGDLS, CDR2 YYNGEE. Trimming left V 5 bases short and J 0 bases short, with 18 bases between.

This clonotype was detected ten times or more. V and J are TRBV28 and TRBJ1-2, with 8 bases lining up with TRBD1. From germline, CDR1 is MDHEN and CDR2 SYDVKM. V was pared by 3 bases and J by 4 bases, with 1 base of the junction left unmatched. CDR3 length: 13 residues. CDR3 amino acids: CASSFGQGYGYTF. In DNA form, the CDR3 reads TGTGCCAGCAGTTTCGGACAGGGCTATGGCTACACCTTC.

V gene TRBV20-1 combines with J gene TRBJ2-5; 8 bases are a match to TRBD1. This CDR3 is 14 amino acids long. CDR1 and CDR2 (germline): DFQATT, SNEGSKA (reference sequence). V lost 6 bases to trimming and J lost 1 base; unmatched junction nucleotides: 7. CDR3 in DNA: TGCAGTGCAACAGACAGGGGAGGCCAAGAGACCCAGTACTTC. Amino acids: CSATDRGGQETQYF.

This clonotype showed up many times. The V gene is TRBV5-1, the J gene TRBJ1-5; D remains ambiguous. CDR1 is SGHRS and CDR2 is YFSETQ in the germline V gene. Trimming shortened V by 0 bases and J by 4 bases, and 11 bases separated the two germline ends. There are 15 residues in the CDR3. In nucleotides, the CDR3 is TGCGCCAGCAGCTTGGGGTTTGGAGAAAATCAGCCCCAGCATTTT. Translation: CASSLGFGENQPQHF.

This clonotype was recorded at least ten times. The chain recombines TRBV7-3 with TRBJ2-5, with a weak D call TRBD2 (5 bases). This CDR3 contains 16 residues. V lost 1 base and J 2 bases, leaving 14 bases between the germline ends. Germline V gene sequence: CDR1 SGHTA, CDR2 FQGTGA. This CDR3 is CASSLIRSDSQETQYF. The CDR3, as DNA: TGTGCCAGCAGCTTAATCCGATCGGACTCACAAGAGACCCAGTACTTC. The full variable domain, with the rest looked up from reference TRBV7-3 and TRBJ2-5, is GAGVSQTPSNKVTEKGKYVELRCDPISGHTALYWYRQSLGQGPEFLIYFQGTGAADDSGLPNDRFFAVRPEGSVSTLKIQRTERGDSAVYLCASSLIRSDSQETQYFGPGTRLLVL.

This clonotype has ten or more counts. CDR3 in DNA: TGTGCCAGCAATAACAGGGCCCACTCTGGAAACACCATATATTTT. It yields the protein CASNNRAHSGNTIYF. V is TRBV5-6 and J is TRBJ1-3; tentatively, D is TRBD1 (6 bases). The CDR3 covers 15 residues. Trimming pared 6 bases from V and 0 bases from J, leaving 13 bases between. The germline CDR1 and CDR2 sequences are SGHDT and YYEEEE. The full variable domain, rest sourced from reference TRBV5-6 and TRBJ1-3, is DAGVTQSPTHLIKTRGQQVTLRCSPKSGHDTVSWYQQALGQGPQFIFQYYEEEERQRGNFPDRFSGHQFPNYSSELNVNALLLGDSALYLCASNNRAHSGNTIYFGEGSWLTVV.

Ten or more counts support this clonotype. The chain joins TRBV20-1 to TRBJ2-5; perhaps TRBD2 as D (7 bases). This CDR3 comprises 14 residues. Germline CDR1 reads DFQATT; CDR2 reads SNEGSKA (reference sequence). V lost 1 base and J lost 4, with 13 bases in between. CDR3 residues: CSARGSGEGETQYF. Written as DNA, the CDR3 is TGCAGTGCTAGAGGGTCAGGGGAGGGAGAGACCCAGTACTTC.

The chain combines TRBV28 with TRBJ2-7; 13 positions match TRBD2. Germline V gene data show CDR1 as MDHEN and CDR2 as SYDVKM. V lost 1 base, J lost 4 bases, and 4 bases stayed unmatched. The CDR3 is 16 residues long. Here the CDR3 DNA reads TGTGCCAGCAGTTTATTAGGGACTAGCGGGATATACGAGCAGTACTTC. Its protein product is CASSLLGTSGIYEQYF.

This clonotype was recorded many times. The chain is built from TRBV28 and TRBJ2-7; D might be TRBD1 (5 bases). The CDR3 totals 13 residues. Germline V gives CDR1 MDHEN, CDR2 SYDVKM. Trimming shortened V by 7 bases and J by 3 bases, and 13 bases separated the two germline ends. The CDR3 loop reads CASTLGRDYEQYF. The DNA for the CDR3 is TGTGCCAGCACCCTAGGCAGGGACTACGAGCAGTACTTC. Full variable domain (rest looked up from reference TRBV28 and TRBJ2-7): DVKVTQSSRYLVKRTGEKVFLECVQDMDHENMFWYRQDPGLGLRLIYFSYDVKMKEKGDIPEGYSVSREKKERFSLILESASTNQTSMYLCASTLGRDYEQYFGPGTRLTVT.

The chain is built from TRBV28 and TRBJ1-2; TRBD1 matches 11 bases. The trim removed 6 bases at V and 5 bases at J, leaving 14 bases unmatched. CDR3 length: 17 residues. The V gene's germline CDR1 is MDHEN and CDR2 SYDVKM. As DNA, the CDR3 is TGTGCCAGCAGCGCTCGGACAGGGGGCGTGGAAGGGTATGGCTACACCTTC. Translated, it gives CASSARTGGVEGYGYTF.

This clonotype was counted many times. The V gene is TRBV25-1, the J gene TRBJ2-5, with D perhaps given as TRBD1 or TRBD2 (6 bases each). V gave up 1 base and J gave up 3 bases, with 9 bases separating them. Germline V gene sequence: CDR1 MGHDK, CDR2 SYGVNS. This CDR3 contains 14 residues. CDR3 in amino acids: CASSELEGEETQYF. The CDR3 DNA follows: TGTGCCAGCAGTGAATTGGAGGGGGAAGAGACCCAGTACTTC. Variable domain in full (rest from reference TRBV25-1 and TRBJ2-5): EADIYQTPRYLVIGTGKKITLECSQTMGHDKMYWYQQDPGMELHLIHYSYGVNSTEKGDLSSESTVSRIRTEHFPLTLESARPSHTSQYLCASSELEGEETQYFGPGTRLLVL.

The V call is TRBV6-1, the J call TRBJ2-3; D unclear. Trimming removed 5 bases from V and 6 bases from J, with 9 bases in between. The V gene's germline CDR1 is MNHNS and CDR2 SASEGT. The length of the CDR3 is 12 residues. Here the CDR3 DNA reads TGTGCCAGCAGTTACTCAGTGGATACGCAGTATTTT. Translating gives CASSYSVDTQYF.

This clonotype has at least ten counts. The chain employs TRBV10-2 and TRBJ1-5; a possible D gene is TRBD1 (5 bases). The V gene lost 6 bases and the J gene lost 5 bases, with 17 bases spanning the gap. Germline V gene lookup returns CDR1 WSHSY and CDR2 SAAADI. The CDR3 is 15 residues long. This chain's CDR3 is CASRDAGPPYQPQHF. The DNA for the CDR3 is TGCGCCAGCAGAGACGCGGGGCCCCCATATCAGCCCCAGCATTTT.

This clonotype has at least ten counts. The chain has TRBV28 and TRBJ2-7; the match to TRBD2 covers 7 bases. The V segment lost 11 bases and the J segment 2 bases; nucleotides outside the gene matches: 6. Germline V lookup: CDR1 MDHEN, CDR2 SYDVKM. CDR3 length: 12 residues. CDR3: CAAGERAYEQYF. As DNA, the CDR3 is TGTGCCGCGGGAGAAAGGGCCTACGAGCAGTACTTC.